This TCR beta chain was obtained from a study of regulatory T cells in long-lasting Graves disease. The germline V gene encodes CDR1 GTSNPN and CDR2 SVGIG (reference sequence). The CDR3 spans 15 residues. V was cut by 0 bases and J by 1 base, with 10 bases left in between. Through Arm-PCR of CDR3 regions and iRepertoire HTBI primers, TCR beta libraries were built. Using its own MiXCR run on the multiplex PCR reads, TCRdb lists one record per CDR3 protein. The sample holds over 350,000 distinct CDR3 sequences, 14% seen once. Time point here: newly diagnosed GD, antithyroid drugs for less than 3 months. RNA from PBMCs was the source of the TCR library. Whole-study findings and limits: Fewer public clonotypes were shared by new patients (about 940) than by persistent patients (about 2,800).

At least ten counts were recorded for this clonotype. No antigen is known for it. These data were also filed under a second study, of T cells in Graves' hyperthyroidism and ophthalmopathy. From that report: Stable disease denoted Graves' hyperthyroidism without ophthalmopathy progression within 18 months. Initially, a first-round RT-PCR of the TCR CDR3 employed the HTBI primer set. In blood, most of the thyroid clonotypes expanded above 0.001 were also present.

This specimen consisted of peripheral blood mononuclear cells (PBMCs), obtained at new diagnosis, from a patient treated with antithyroid drugs. This TCR derives from a woman between 50 and 59 years old with Graves disease. The chain is built from TRBV30 and TRBJ2-1; D is undetermined. CDR3 residues: CAWSVKTSSYNEQFF. The CDR3 region has the DNA TGTGCCTGGAGTGTGAAGACGTCGTCCTACAATGAGCAGTTCTTC. The full variable domain, with the rest looked up from reference TRBV30 and TRBJ2-1, is SQTIHQWPATLVQPVGSPLSLECTVEGTSNPNLYWYRQAAGRGLQLLFYSVGIGQISSEVPQNLSASRPQDRQFILSSKKLLLSDSGFYLCAWSVKTSSYNEQFFGPGTRLTVL.